This T cell receptor (beta chain) was obtained from a study of shared T cell receptors in the human thymus. Germline lookup yields CDR1 LGHNT and CDR2 FRNRAP. The CDR3 loop spans 15 amino acids. V lost 5 bases and J lost 6; bases outside the gene matches: 9. This clone was observed a single time. TCRdb's copy holds only in-frame clones and misses some; the assay was immunoSEQ multiplex PCR. Of some 660,000 clones listed, around 87% are singletons. This sample also belongs to another study, concerning human thymus T cells. That publication notes: Thymic material originated from resections removed in the course of corrective heart surgery. Thymic and blood repertoires showed apparently biased V and J gene usage.

Sequencing input: thymocytes. The rearrangement uses TRBV12-5 and TRBJ2-3, with 9 bases fitting TRBD2. This clonotype was sampled from a boy less than two years old with a congenital heart defect. The DNA for the CDR3 is TGTGCTAGTGGTCCCCTTAGCGGGAGAATTGATACGCAGTATTTT. Its translation: CASGPLSGRIDTQYF.